The 22 T cell receptor beta chains below were found in one sample sequenced in a study of breast tumors, draining lymph nodes, adjacent tissues. One entry per CDR3 protein, called by TCRdb with MiXCR from the multiplex PCR reads. The sample has more than 250,000 distinct CDR3 sequences; about 30% are singletons. Samples came from axillary lymph nodes draining the breast cancer. The specimen was axillary lymph node tissue. These receptors were taken from a female donor with breast cancer. Some clones in this sample may be carry-over from other donors' samples.

The CDR3 nucleotides are TGTGCCAGCTCACCGCAGGGACGGCTGAATTCACCCCTCCACTTT. Translated: CASSPQGRLNSPLHF. V usage is TRBV12-3 or TRBV12-4 and J usage is TRBJ1-6, with D possibly TRBD1 on 5 matching bases. This CDR3 comprises 15 residues. V was cut by 8 bases and J by 7 bases, with 18 bases left in between.

This clonotype was found many times. This chain connects TRBV20-1 to TRBJ2-7; D unclear. The CDR3 is 11 amino acids. The germline gives CDR1 DFQATT, CDR2 SNEGSKA (reference sequence). Trimming cost V 2 bases and J 2 bases, with 4 bases left between them. The CDR3 DNA is TGCAGTGCTAGATCGGCCTACGAGCAGTACTTC. This sequence encodes CSARSAYEQYF.

This clonotype came up a few times. This may arise from a read error, as a much more abundant clone is one base away. The chain links TRBV7-9 to TRBJ2-7; tentatively, D is TRBD2 (5 bases). There are 15 residues in the CDR3. Germline V gives CDR1 SEHNR, CDR2 FQNEAQ (reference sequence). CDR3 region: CASSLGPGTSYEQHF. The CDR3 region has the DNA TGTGCCAGCAGCTTAGGACCGGGAACTTCCTACGAGCAGCACTTC.

A note on this clonotype: An end of the junction does not agree with germline; a read error may underlie this. The V call is TRBV16, the J call TRBJ2-1; perhaps TRBD2 as D (5 bases). Germline V CDR1 and CDR2: KGHSY, FQNENV. The CDR3 is made up of 12 amino acids. The CDR3 loop is CASGHPGNEQFF. The CDR3 nucleotides read TGTGCCAGCGGCCACCCGGGAAATGAGCAGTTCTTC. The variable domain in full, completed from reference TRBV16 and TRBJ2-1, reads GEEVAQTPKHLVRGEGQKAKLYCAPIKGHSYVFWYQQVLKNEFKFLISFQNENVFDETGMPKERFSAKCLPNSPCSLEIQATKLEDSAVYFCASGHPGNEQFFGPGTRLTVL.

This clonotype was observed many times. V is TRBV6-5 and J is TRBJ1-2; no reliable D call. This CDR3 spans 12 amino acids. Germline CDR1 is MNHEY and CDR2 is SVGAGI. V shed 6 bases and J shed 6 bases, with 11 bases lying between them. The CDR3: CASRGYRDGYTF. In DNA form, the CDR3 reads TGTGCCAGCAGGGGTTATCGGGATGGCTACACCTTC.

This clonotype occurred many times. This chain links TRBV2 with TRBJ2-7; tentatively, D is TRBD2 (6 bases). This CDR3 contains 14 residues. Germline V lookup: CDR1 SNHLY, CDR2 FYNNEI. V lost 4 bases and J 9 bases, leaving 19 bases between the germline ends. This chain's CDR3 is CASSGVGTHNGQYF. Written as DNA, the CDR3 is TGTGCCAGCAGTGGGGTCGGGACTCACAACGGGCAGTACTTC. The full variable domain, completed using reference TRBV2 and TRBJ2-7, is EPEVTQTPSHQVTQMGQEVILRCVPISNHLYFYWYRQILGQKVEFLVSFYNNEISEKSEIFDDQFSVERPDGSNFTLKIRSTKLEDSAMYFCASSGVGTHNGQYFGPGTRLTVT.

V usage is TRBV6-1 and J usage is TRBJ2-2; TRBD2 might be the D (5 bases). The CDR3 totals 15 residues. Germline CDR1 reads MNHNS; CDR2 reads SASEGT. Trimming left V 2 bases short and J 3 bases short, with 10 bases between. In DNA form, the CDR3 reads TGTGCCAGCAGTGAAAGTACTAGGGACACCGGGGAGCTGTTTTTT. Its protein product is CASSESTRDTGELFF.

This clonotype was detected many times. The chain is built from TRBV7-9 and TRBJ2-7; D possibly uses TRBD1 or TRBD2 (5 bases each). The CDR3 is made up of 15 amino acids. The V end lost 1 base, the J end lost 3 bases, and 13 bases lay between the germline ends. Germline CDR1 reads SEHNR; CDR2 reads FQNEAQ (reference sequence). DNA for the CDR3: TGTGCCAGCAGCTTAGATGTAGGGACGGTCTACGAGCAGTACTTC. Translation gives CASSLDVGTVYEQYF.

This clonotype was detected many times. The V gene is TRBV15, the J gene TRBJ2-3, with D perhaps matching TRBD1 (5 bases). CDR3 length: 15 amino acids. Germline CDR1 and CDR2: LNHNV and YYDKDF (reference sequence). Deletions cut 1 base from V and 5 bases from J, with 13 bases between. CDR3 sequence: CATSRGTSLGDTQYF. In DNA form, the CDR3 reads TGTGCCACCAGCAGAGGGACATCCCTCGGAGATACGCAGTATTTT.

This chain connects TRBV2 to TRBJ1-5; D uncertain. The germline V and J ends were trimmed by 6 bases and 0 bases, with 36 bases remaining between them. This CDR3 has 23 residues. Germline V gene sequence: CDR1 SNHLY, CDR2 FYNNEI. The CDR3 sequence is CASSSSGVCHTHDALCSNQPQHF. The CDR3 DNA reads TGTGCCAGCAGCTCCTCTGGGGTTTGCCACACTCATGATGCACTGTGTAGCAATCAGCCCCAGCATTTT.

This clonotype was counted many times. The rearrangement joins TRBV12-3 or TRBV12-4 to TRBJ1-2; maybe TRBD1 (5 bases). This CDR3 contains 13 residues. Trimming took off 3 bases at V and 8 bases at J, with 13 bases between the two ends. The CDR3 loop reads CASSFLGGIGYTF. The CDR3, as DNA: TGTGCCAGCAGTTTCCTCGGGGGAATCGGCTACACCTTC.

This clonotype was found a few times. This sequence joins TRBV28 and TRBJ2-3; no reliable D call. The CDR3 is 14 amino acids. The ends were cut back, 3 bases at V and 2 bases at J, with 9 bases in the middle. Germline lookup yields CDR1 MDHEN and CDR2 SYDVKM. The CDR3 here is CASSFQAATDTQYF. In DNA, the CDR3 is TGTGCCAGCAGTTTTCAGGCTGCCACAGATACGCAGTATTTT. Combining the CDR3 with reference TRBV28 and TRBJ2-3 gives the whole variable domain DVKVTQSSRYLVKRTGEKVFLECVQDMDHENMFWYRQDPGLGLRLIYFSYDVKMKEKGDIPEGYSVSREKKERFSLILESASTNQTSMYLCASSFQAATDTQYFGPGTRLTVL.

J is TRBJ2-7 and V is TRBV28; 8 nucleotides align to TRBD1. Unmatched junction bases numbered 9, after V lost 6 bases and J lost 5 bases. CDR1 is MDHEN, CDR2 SYDVKM, per germline. CDR3 length equals 14 residues. The CDR3 bases are TGTGCCAGCAGACTTGGACAGGGCTTCGACGAGCAGTACTTC. This translates into CASRLGQGFDEQYF. The variable domain in full, with the rest retrieved from reference TRBV28 and TRBJ2-7, is DVKVTQSSRYLVKRTGEKVFLECVQDMDHENMFWYRQDPGLGLRLIYFSYDVKMKEKGDIPEGYSVSREKKERFSLILESASTNQTSMYLCASRLGQGFDEQYFGPGTRLTVT.

This clonotype has only a few counts. In DNA form, the CDR3 reads TGTGCCAGCAGCCAAGGGCGGACAGGCGTCTCCTACGAGCAGTACTTC. Translated: CASSQGRTGVSYEQYF. V is TRBV3-1 and J is TRBJ2-7; TRBD1 matches at 7 bases. Germline V gene lookup returns CDR1 LGHDT and CDR2 YNNKEL (reference sequence). Unmatched junction bases numbered 6, after V lost 1 base and J lost 0 bases. This CDR3 comprises 16 residues.

This clonotype was observed at least ten times. The junction shows a germline mismatch at one end, possibly a read error. The genes are TRBV7-7 and TRBJ2-3; 8 bases align to TRBD1. Germline loops: CDR1 SSHAT, CDR2 FNYEAQ (reference sequence). This CDR3 comprises 15 residues. The CDR3 reads CASSMGQDSTDTQYF. The CDR3 nucleotides are TGTGCTAGCAGCATGGGACAGGACAGCACAGATACGCAGTATTTT.

The rearrangement joins TRBV10-3 to TRBJ2-5; D not certain. The germline gives CDR1 ENHRY, CDR2 SYGVKD. The length of the CDR3 is 15 residues. With 5 bases removed from V and 9 bases from J, the gap between germline ends came to 22 bases. The CDR3 nucleotides read TGTGCCATCAGTTCCCGCCCGGGTGAGAATCAGCCCCAGTACTTC. Translated, it gives CAISSRPGENQPQYF.

This clonotype was counted many times. The chain joins TRBV6-4 to TRBJ2-2, with TRBD2 matching 10 bases. CDR1 is MRHNA, CDR2 SNTAGT, per germline. This CDR3 is 17 amino acids long. V lost 4 bases to trimming and J lost 0 bases; unmatched junction nucleotides: 5. The CDR3 spells CASSALAGVSNTGELFF. CDR3 in DNA: TGTGCCAGCAGTGCGCTAGCGGGAGTTTCGAACACCGGGGAGCTGTTTTTT.

The chain combines TRBV6-2 or TRBV6-3 with TRBJ2-1; D call uncertain. This CDR3 has 13 residues. Trimming removed 8 bases from V and 6 bases from J, with 14 bases in between. CDR1 and CDR2 from the germline V gene are MNHEY and SVGEGT. The CDR3 nucleotides read TGTGCCAGCCGGAAACCGAGCCCCAATGAGCAGTTCTTC. Translated, it gives CASRKPSPNEQFF.

The genes are TRBV5-4 and TRBJ2-3; D ambiguous. The CDR3 contains 16 residues. Trimming stripped 0 bases from V and 6 bases from J, with 17 bases between. Germline CDR1 and CDR2: SGHNT and YYREEE (reference sequence). The CDR3 loop is CASSLELQAQADTQYF. Here the CDR3 DNA reads TGTGCCAGCAGCTTGGAGCTCCAAGCGCAGGCGGATACGCAGTATTTT.

At least ten counts were recorded for this clonotype. The gene calls are TRBV5-8 and TRBJ2-7; D unresolved. Trimming removed 0 bases from V and 0 bases from J, with 7 bases in between. This CDR3 is built from 14 residues. Germline assignment: CDR1 SGHTS and CDR2 YDEGEE. The DNA for the CDR3 is TGTGCCAGCAGCTTGGAGGCCAACTCCTACGAGCAGTACTTC. Amino acids: CASSLEANSYEQYF.

The chain uses TRBV7-3 and TRBJ2-5, with 8 bases lining up with TRBD2. Germline assignment: CDR1 SGHTA and CDR2 FQGTGA. The CDR3 contains 16 residues. The DNA of the CDR3 is TGTGCTAGAGATCTACTAGCGGAGGGCCAACAAGAGACCCAGTACTTC. This gives the protein CARDLLAEGQQETQYF.

At least ten counts were recorded for this clonotype. V and J are TRBV14 and TRBJ1-5, with 7 bases matching TRBD1. Germline CDR1 reads SGHDN; CDR2 reads FVKESK. CDR3 size: 13 residues. V lost 3 bases, J lost 5 bases, and 1 base stayed unmatched. For the CDR3, the DNA is TGTGCCAGCAGCCAGGGACAGTATCAGCCCCAGCATTTT. This translates into CASSQGQYQPQHF.